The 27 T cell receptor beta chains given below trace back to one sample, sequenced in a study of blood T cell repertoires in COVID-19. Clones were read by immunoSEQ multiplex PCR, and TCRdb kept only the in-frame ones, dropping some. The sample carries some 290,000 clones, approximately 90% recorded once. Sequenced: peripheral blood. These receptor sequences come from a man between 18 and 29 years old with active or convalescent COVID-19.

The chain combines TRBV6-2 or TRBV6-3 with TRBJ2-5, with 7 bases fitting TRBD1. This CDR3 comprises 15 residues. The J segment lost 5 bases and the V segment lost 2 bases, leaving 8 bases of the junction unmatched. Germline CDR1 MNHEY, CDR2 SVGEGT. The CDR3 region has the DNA TGTGCCAGCAGTTACACATACAGGGGCTTGGAGACCCAGTACTTC. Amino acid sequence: CASSYTYRGLETQYF.

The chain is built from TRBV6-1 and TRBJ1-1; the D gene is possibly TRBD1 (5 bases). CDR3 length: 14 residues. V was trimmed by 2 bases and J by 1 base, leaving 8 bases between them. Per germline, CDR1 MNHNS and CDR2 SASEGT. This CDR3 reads CASSEWGGNTEAFF. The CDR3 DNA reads TGTGCCAGCAGTGAATGGGGCGGGAACACTGAAGCTTTCTTT.

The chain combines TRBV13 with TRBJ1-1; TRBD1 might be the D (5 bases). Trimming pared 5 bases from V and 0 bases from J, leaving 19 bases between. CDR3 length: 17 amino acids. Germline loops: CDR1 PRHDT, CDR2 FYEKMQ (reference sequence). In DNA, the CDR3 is TGTGCCAGCAGCCTCGCAACGGGGGACTCCATGAACACTGAAGCTTTCTTT. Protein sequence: CASSLATGDSMNTEAFF.

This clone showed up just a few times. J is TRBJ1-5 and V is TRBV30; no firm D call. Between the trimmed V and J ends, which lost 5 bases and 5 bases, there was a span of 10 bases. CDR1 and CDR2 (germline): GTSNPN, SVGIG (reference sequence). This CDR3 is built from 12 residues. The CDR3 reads CAWDRGDQPQHF. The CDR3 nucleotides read TGTGCCTGGGATCGGGGTGATCAGCCCCAGCATTTT. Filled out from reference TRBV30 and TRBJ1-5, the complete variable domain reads SQTIHQWPATLVQPVGSPLSLECTVEGTSNPNLYWYRQAAGRGLQLLFYSVGIGQISSEVPQNLSASRPQDRQFILSSKKLLLSDSGFYLCAWDRGDQPQHFGDGTRLSIL.

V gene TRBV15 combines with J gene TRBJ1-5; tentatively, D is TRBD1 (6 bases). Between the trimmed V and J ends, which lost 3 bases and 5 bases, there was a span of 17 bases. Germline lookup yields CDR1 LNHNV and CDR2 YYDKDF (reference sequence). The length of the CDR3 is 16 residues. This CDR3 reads CATSRGLQGRHQPQHF. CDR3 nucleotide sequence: TGTGCCACCAGCAGGGGATTACAGGGTCGGCATCAGCCCCAGCATTTT.

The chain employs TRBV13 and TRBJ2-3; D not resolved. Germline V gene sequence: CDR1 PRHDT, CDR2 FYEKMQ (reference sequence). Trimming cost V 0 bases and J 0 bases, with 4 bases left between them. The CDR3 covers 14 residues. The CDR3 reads CASSLGLSTDTQYF. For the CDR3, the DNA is TGTGCCAGCAGCTTAGGCCTGAGCACAGATACGCAGTATTTT.

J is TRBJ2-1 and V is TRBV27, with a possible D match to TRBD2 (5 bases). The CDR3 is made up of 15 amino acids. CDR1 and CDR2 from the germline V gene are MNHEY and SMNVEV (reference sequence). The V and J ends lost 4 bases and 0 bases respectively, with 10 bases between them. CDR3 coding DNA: TGTGCCAGCAGTTCTTCACTAGACTCCTACAATGAGCAGTTCTTC. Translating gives CASSSSLDSYNEQFF.

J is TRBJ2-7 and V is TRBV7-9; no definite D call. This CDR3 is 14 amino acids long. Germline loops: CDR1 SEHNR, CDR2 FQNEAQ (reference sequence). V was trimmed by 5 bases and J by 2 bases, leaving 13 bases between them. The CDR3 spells CASSPDFKPYEQYF. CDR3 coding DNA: TGTGCCAGCAGCCCAGACTTCAAACCCTACGAGCAGTACTTC.

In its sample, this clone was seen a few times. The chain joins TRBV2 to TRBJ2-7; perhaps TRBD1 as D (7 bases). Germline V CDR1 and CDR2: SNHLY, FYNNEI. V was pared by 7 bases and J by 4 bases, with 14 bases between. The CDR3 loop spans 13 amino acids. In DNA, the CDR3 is TGTGCCAGCAACAGGGGACTGTTATACGAGCAGTACTTC. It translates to CASNRGLLYEQYF.

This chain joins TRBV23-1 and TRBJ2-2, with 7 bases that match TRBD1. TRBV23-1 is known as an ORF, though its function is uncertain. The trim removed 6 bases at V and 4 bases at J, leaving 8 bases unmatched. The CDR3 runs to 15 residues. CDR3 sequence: CASSLTGIGTGELFF. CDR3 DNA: TGCGCCAGCAGCCTGACAGGGATCGGCACCGGGGAGCTGTTTTTT.

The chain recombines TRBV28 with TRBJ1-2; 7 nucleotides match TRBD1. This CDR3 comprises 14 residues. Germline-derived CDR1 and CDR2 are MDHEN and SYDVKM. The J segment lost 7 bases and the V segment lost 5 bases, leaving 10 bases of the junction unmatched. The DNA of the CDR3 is TGTGCCAGCAGTCTTTTAGGGACAGACCCTGGCTACACCTTC. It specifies CASSLLGTDPGYTF.

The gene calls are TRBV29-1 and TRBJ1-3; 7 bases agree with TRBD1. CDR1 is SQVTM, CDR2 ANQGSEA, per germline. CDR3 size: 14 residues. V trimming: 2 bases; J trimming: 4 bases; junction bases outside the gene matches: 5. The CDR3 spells CSVERQGAGNTIYF. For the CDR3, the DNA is TGCAGCGTTGAACGACAGGGCGCCGGAAACACCATATATTTT.

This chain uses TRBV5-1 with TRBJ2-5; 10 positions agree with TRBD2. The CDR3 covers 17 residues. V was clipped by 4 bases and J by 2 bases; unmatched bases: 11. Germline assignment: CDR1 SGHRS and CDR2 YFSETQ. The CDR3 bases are TGCGCCAGCAGCCGTATCTCTAGCGGGAGTGCTCAAGAGACCCAGTACTTC. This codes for CASSRISSGSAQETQYF.

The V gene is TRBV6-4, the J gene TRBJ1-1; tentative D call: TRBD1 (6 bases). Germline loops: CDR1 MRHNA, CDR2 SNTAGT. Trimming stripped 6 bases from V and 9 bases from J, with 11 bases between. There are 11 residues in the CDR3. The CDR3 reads CASRLDRKAFF. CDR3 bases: TGTGCCAGCAGGTTAGACAGGAAAGCTTTCTTT.

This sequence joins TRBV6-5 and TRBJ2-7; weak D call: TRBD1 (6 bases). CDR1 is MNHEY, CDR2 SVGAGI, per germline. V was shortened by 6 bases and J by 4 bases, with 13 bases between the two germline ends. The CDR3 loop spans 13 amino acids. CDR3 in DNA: TGTGCCAGCAGGAATTCCGGGACATACGAGCAGTACTTC. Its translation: CASRNSGTYEQYF.

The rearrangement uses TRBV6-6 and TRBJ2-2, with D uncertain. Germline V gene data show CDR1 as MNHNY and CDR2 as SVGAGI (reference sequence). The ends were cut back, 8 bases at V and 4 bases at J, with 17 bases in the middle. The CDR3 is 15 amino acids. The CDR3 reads CASAQTSRVTGELFF. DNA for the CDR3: TGTGCCAGCGCCCAGACCTCCCGGGTCACCGGGGAGCTGTTTTTT.

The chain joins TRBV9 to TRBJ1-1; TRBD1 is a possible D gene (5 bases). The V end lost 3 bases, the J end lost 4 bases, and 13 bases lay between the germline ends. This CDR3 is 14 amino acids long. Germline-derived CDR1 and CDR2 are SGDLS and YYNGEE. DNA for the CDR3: TGTGCCAGCAGCGCGGACGGAGGGGTCACTGAAGCTTTCTTT. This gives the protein CASSADGGVTEAFF.

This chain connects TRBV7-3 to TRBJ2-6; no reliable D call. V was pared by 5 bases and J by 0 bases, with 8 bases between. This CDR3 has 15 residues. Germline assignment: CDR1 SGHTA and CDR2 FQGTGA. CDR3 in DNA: TGTGCCAGCAGCCGTACGAGCTCTGGGGCCAACGTCCTGACTTTC. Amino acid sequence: CASSRTSSGANVLTF.

CDR3 amino acids: CASSLSGNYGYTF. For the CDR3, the DNA is TGTGCCAGCAGCTTGTCGGGTAACTATGGCTACACCTTC. The rearrangement uses TRBV6-2 or TRBV6-3 and TRBJ1-2, with unresolved D. Germline CDR1 and CDR2: MNHEY and SVGEGT. V lost 6 bases, J lost 1 base, and 9 bases lay in between. The CDR3 has 13 amino acids.

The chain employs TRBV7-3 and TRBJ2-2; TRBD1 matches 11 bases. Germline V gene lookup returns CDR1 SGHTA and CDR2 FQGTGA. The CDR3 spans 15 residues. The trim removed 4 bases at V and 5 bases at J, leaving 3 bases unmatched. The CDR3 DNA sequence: TGTGCCAGCAGCTCCGGGACAGGGGGGACCGGGGAGCTGTTTTTT. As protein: CASSSGTGGTGELFF. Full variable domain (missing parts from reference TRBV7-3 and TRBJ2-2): GAGVSQTPSNKVTEKGKYVELRCDPISGHTALYWYRQSLGQGPEFLIYFQGTGAADDSGLPNDRFFAVRPEGSVSTLKIQRTERGDSAVYLCASSSGTGGTGELFFGEGSRLTVL.

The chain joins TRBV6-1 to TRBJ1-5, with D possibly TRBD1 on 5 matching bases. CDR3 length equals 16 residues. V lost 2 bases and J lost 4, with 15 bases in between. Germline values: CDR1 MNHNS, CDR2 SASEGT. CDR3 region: CASSESGGIPNQPQHF. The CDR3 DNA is TGTGCCAGCAGTGAATCTGGGGGGATACCAAATCAGCCCCAGCATTTT.

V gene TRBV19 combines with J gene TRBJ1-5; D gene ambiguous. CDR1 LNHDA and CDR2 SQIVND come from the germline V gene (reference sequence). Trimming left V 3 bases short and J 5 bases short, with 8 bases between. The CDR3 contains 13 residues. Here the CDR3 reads CASSIDEDQPQHF. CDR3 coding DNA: TGTGCCAGTAGTATTGATGAGGATCAGCCCCAGCATTTT.

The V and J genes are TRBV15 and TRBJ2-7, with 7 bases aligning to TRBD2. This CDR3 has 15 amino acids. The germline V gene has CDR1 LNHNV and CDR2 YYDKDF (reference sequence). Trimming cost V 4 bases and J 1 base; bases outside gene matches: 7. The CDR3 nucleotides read TGTGCCACCAGCATAAATCCGGGGGGATCCTACGAGCAGTACTTC. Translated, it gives CATSINPGGSYEQYF.

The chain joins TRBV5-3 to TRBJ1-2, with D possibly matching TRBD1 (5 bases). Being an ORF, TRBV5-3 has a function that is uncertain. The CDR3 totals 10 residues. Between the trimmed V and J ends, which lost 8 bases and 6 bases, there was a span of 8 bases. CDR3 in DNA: TGTGCCAGGCGCAGGGATGGCTACACCTTC. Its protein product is CARRRDGYTF.

This CDR3 is CASSPPQGEKLFF. CDR3 DNA: TGCGCCAGCAGCCCCCCCCAGGGGGAAAAACTGTTTTTT. V gene TRBV5-1 combines with J gene TRBJ1-4; D is perhaps TRBD1 (6 bases). The V end was cut by 4 bases, the J end by 8 bases, with 12 bases between. The CDR3 consists of 13 residues. Per the germline V gene, CDR1 is SGHRS and CDR2 is YFSETQ.

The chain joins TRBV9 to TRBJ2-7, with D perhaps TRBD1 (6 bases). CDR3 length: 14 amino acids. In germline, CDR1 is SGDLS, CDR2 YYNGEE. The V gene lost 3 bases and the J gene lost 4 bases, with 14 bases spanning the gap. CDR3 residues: CASSAPGQTYEQYF. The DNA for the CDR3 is TGTGCCAGCAGCGCCCCTGGACAGACTTACGAGCAGTACTTC.

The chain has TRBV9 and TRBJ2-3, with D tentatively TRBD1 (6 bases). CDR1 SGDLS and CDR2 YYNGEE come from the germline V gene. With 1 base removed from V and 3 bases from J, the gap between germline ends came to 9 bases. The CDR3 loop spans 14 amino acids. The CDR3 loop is CASSVLGQTDTQYF. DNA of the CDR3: TGTGCCAGCAGCGTATTAGGACAGACAGATACGCAGTATTTT.